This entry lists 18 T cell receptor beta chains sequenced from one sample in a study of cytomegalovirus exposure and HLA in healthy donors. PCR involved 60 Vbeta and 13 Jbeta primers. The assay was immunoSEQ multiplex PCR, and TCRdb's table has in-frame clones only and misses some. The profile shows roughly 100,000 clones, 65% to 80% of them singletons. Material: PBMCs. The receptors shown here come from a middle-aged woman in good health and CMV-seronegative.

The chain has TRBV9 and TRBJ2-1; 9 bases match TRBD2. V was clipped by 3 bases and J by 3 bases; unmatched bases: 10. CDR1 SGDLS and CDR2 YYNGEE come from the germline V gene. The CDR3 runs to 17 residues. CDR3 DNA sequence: TGTGCCAGCAGCGAATCGGGACTAGCTGAGGTCTACAATGAGCAGTTCTTC. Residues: CASSESGLAEVYNEQFF.

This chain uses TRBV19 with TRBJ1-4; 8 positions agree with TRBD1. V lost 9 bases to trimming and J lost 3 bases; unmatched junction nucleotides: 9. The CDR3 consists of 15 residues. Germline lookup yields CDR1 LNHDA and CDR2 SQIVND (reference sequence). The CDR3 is CASRTGWESNEKLFF. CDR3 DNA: TGTGCCAGCAGGACAGGGTGGGAGTCTAATGAAAAACTGTTTTTT.

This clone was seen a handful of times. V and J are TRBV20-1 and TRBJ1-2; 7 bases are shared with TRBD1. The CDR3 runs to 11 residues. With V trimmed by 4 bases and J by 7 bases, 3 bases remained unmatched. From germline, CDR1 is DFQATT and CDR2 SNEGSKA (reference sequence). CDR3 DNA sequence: TGCAGTGCTACCCGGACAGGTGGCTACACCTTC. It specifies CSATRTGGYTF.

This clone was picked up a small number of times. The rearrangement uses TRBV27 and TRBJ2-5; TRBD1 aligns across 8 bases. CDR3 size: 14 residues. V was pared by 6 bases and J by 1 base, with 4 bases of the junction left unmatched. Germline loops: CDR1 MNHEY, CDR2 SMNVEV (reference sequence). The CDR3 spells CASSFRGLQETQYF. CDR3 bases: TGTGCCAGCAGCTTCAGGGGGCTCCAAGAGACCCAGTACTTC.

As DNA, the CDR3 is TGCAGCGTTGAAGTTCCTCTAGCGGGGAACACCGGGGAGCTGTTTTTT. Translation gives CSVEVPLAGNTGELFF. The chain has TRBV29-1 and TRBJ2-2, with 8 bases matching TRBD2. Looked up from germline, CDR1 is SQVTM and CDR2 is ANQGSEA. V gave up 1 base and J gave up 1 base; unmatched junction bases: 5. This CDR3 is built from 16 residues.

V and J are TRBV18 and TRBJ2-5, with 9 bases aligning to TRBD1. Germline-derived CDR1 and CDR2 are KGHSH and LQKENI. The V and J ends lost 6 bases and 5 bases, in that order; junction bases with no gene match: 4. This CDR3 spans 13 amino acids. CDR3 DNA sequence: TGTGCCAGCTCGCCCGGGACAGGGGAGACCCAGTACTTC. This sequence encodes CASSPGTGETQYF.

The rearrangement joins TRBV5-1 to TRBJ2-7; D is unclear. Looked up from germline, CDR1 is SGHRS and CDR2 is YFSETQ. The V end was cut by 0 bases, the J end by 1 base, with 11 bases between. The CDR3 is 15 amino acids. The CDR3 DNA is TGCGCCAGCAGCTTGGTATCAGGATCTTCCTACGAGCAGTACTTC. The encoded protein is CASSLVSGSSYEQYF.

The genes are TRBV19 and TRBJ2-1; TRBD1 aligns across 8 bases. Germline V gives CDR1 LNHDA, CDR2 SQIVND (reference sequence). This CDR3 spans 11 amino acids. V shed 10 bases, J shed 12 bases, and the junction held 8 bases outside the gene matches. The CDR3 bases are TGTGCCACCAGCAGGGGGCCGGGGCAGTTCTTC. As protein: CATSRGPGQFF.

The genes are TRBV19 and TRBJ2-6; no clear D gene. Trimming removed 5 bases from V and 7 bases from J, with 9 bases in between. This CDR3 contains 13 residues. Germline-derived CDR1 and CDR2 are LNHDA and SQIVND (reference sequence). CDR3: CASSPTRANVLTF. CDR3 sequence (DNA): TGTGCCAGTAGTCCAACGCGCGCCAACGTCCTGACTTTC.

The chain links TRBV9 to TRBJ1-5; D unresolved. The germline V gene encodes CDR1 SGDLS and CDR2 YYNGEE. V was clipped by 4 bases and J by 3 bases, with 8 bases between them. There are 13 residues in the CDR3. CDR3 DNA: TGTGCCAGCAGCATAGATAACAATCAGCCCCAGCATTTT. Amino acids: CASSIDNNQPQHF.

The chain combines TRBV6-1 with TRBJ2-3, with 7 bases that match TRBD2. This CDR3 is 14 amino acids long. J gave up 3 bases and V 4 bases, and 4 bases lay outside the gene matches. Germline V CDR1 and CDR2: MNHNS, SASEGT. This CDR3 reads CASSGTGGTDTQYF. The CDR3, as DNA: TGTGCCAGCAGTGGAACGGGAGGAACAGATACGCAGTATTTT.

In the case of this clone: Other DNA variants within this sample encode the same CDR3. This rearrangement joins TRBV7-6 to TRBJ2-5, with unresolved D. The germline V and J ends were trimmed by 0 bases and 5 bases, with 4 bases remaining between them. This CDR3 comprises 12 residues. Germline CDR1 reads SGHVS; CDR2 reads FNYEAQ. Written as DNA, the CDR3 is TGTGCCAGCAGCTTAGCGGAGGAGACCCAGTACTTC. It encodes CASSLAEETQYF.

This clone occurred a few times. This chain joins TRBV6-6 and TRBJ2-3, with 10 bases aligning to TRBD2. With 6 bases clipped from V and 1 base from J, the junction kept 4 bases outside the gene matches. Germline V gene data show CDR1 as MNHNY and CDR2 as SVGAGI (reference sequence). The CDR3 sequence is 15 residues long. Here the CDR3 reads CASRKTSGGTDTQYF. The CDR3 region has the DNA TGTGCCAGCAGGAAAACTAGCGGGGGCACAGATACGCAGTATTTT.

In nucleotides, the CDR3 is TGCAGCGCCATGGCCTCTGGGAGGACAGATACGCAGTATTTT. Translation gives CSAMASGRTDTQYF. The gene calls are TRBV29-1 and TRBJ2-3, with D tentatively TRBD2 (6 bases). Germline V lookup: CDR1 SQVTM, CDR2 ANQGSEA. This CDR3 region has 14 residues. Trimming removed 7 bases at V and 3 bases at J, with 17 bases between.

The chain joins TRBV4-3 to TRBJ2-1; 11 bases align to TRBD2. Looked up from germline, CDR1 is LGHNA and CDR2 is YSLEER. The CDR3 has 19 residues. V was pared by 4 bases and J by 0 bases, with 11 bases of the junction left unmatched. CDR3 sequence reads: CASSRSALAGGTSYNEQFF. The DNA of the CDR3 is TGCGCCAGCAGCCGAAGTGCGCTAGCGGGGGGAACCTCCTACAATGAGCAGTTCTTC.

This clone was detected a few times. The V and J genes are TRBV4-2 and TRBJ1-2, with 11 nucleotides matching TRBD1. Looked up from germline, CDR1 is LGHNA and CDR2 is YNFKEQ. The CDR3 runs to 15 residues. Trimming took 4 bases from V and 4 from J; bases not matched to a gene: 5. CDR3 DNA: TGTGCCAGCAGCCGGGACAGGGGGGACAGCTATGGCTACACCTTC. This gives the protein CASSRDRGDSYGYTF.

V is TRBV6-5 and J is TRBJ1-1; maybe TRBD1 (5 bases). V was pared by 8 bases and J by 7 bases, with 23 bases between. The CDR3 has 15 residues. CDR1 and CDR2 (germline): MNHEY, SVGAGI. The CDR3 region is CASGRTGGEGVEAFF. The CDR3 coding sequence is TGTGCCAGCGGTCGAACAGGAGGGGAGGGTGTTGAAGCTTTCTTT.

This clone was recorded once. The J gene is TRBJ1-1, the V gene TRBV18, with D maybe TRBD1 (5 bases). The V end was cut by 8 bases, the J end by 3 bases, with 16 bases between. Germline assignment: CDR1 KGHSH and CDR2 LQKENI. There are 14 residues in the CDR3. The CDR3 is CASAEGFGYTEAFF. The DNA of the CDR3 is TGTGCCAGCGCGGAGGGGTTTGGGTACACTGAAGCTTTCTTT.